One sample yielded the 6 T cell receptor beta chains listed below, sequenced in a study of CD8+CD57+ T cells in acquired aplastic anemia (dated by TCRdb to the late 2010s). The listed sequencing device is Illumina HiSeq 2000. Profiling of TCR beta VDJ combinations and CDR3 sequences used genomic DNA as the template. Using fastp trimming at Q25 and MiXCR clonotype assembly, TCRdb reanalyzed the public sequencing data and kept in-frame beta chains. When rows share a CDR3 protein, they turn into one entry using the most common DNA and genes. This sample holds fewer than 100,000 distinct CDR3 sequences; approximately 46% were observed only once. The top ten constitute around 63% of the sample. Sequenced: sorted CD4+, CD8+, or CD8+CD57+ T cells (not recorded which) from PBMCs. The origin of the receptors is a human donor in good health, serving as a control.

The chain recombines TRBV4-2 with TRBJ1-1, with D unclear. Trimming pared 2 bases from V and 1 base from J, leaving 8 bases between. The CDR3 consists of 14 residues. Germline CDR1 reads LGHNA; CDR2 reads YNFKEQ. The CDR3 coding sequence is TGTGCCAGCAGCCAATGGGGAGGGAACACTGAAGCTTTCTTT. Translation: CASSQWGGNTEAFF.

To note about this clonotype: A much larger clone differs from this one at a single base, so this may be a read error. This chain joins TRBV25-1 and TRBJ2-3; perhaps TRBD1 as D (7 bases). The CDR3 extends over 11 amino acids. Germline CDR1 reads MGHDK; CDR2 reads SYGVNS. The CDR3 reads CASRGTDTRYF. CDR3 DNA sequence: TGTGCCAGCCGGGGGACAGATACGCGGTATTTT.

At least ten counts were recorded for this clonotype. V and J are TRBV24-1 and TRBJ2-1; weak D call: TRBD2 (5 bases). Trimming removed 0 bases from V and 6 bases from J, with 11 bases in between. Germline V gene lookup returns CDR1 KGHDR and CDR2 SFDVKD. The CDR3 is made up of 15 amino acids. The CDR3 loop is CATSDLLSGGNEQFF. The DNA of the CDR3 is TGTGCCACCAGTGATTTGCTTAGTGGAGGCAATGAGCAGTTCTTC.

In its sample, this clonotype was seen many times. The J gene is TRBJ1-1, the V gene TRBV5-1; D is unclear. This CDR3 comprises 15 residues. V was shortened by 1 base and J by 3 bases, with 13 bases between the two germline ends. CDR1 is SGHRS, CDR2 YFSETQ, per germline. Here the CDR3 DNA reads TGCGCCAGCAGCTTGAGTAGGTCAAGGGACACTGAAGCTTTCTTT. This sequence encodes CASSLSRSRDTEAFF.

This clonotype came up many times. The rearrangement links TRBV12-3 or TRBV12-4 to TRBJ1-2; D is possibly TRBD1 (5 bases). This CDR3 has 14 amino acids. The ends were cut back, 4 bases at V and 1 base at J, with 10 bases in the middle. The chain's CDR3 is CASSSTGVNYGYTF. CDR3 DNA: TGTGCCAGCAGTTCTACAGGTGTTAACTATGGCTACACCTTC.

The sample holds many counts of this clonotype. This sequence joins TRBV7-8 and TRBJ2-7; 9 bases are a match to TRBD1. Germline loops: CDR1 SGHVS, CDR2 FQNEAQ. J gave up 4 bases and V 4 bases, and 11 bases lay outside the gene matches. The CDR3 length is 16 residues. The CDR3 DNA sequence: TGTGCCAGCAGCTCCACAGGGGGCCCCCCAATATACGAGCAGTACTTC. Translation: CASSSTGGPPIYEQYF.